The 17 T cell receptor beta chains reported below all come from one sample, sequenced in a study of CD8 T cells in Susac syndrome. It was with random hexamers that roughly 0.45 to 1 ug RNA was reverse transcribed. Using its own MiXCR run on the immunoSEQ multiplex PCR reads, TCRdb lists one record per CDR3 protein. The data show approximately 150,000 distinct CDR3 sequences, with 93% seen just once and more than 0.13% held by the top ten. Source material: CD4+ T cells from PBMCs. Receptors originate from a human donor in good health.

V and J are TRBV18 and TRBJ1-3; no firm D call. This CDR3 has 17 residues. Germline V gene sequence: CDR1 KGHSH, CDR2 LQKENI. The germline V and J ends were trimmed by 4 bases and 0 bases, with 16 bases remaining between them. CDR3 loop: CASSLTQDRSSGNTIYF. The CDR3 DNA reads TGTGCCAGCTCACTAACGCAGGACCGGAGCTCTGGAAACACCATATATTTT.

The genes are TRBV20-1 and TRBJ1-2, with 7 bases matching TRBD1. This CDR3 has 12 residues. V lost 7 bases to trimming and J lost 4 bases; unmatched junction nucleotides: 6. CDR1 and CDR2 from the germline V gene are DFQATT and SNEGSKA (reference sequence). CDR3 coding DNA: TGCAGTGTAAGACAGGGCCTCTATGGCTACACCTTC. Translated: CSVRQGLYGYTF.

This chain connects TRBV7-8 to TRBJ1-2; 7 bases map to TRBD1. The CDR3 totals 16 residues. With 4 bases clipped from V and 0 bases from J, the junction kept 8 bases outside the gene matches. From germline, CDR1 is SGHVS and CDR2 FQNEAQ. The CDR3 coding sequence is TGTGCCAGCAGCTCGACAGGGTATGCGACTAACTATGGCTACACCTTC. Translated: CASSSTGYATNYGYTF. The full variable domain, its missing parts supplied by reference TRBV7-8 and TRBJ1-2, is GAGVSQSPRYKVAKRGQDVALRCDPISGHVSLFWYQQALGQGPEFLTYFQNEAQLDKSGLPSDRFFAERPEGSVSTLKIQRTQQEDSAVYLCASSSTGYATNYGYTFGSGTRLTVV.

This clonotype has a single count. V is TRBV7-2 and J is TRBJ1-1; D is uncertain. Germline lookup yields CDR1 SGHTA and CDR2 FQGNSA. This CDR3 is 13 amino acids long. Trimming removed 1 base at V and 6 bases at J, with 9 bases between. CDR3 DNA sequence: TGTGCCAGCAGCTTAGTAGAAAGGGCTGAAGCTTTCTTT. Translated, it gives CASSLVERAEAFF.

This chain uses TRBV2 with TRBJ1-5, with D possibly TRBD1 on 5 matching bases. This CDR3 contains 15 residues. V dropped 5 bases and J dropped 0 bases, with 11 bases sitting between them. The germline gives CDR1 SNHLY, CDR2 FYNNEI. Here the CDR3 reads CASSRDGDSNQPQHF. Here the CDR3 DNA reads TGTGCCAGCAGTAGGGACGGTGATAGCAATCAGCCCCAGCATTTT.

The CDR3 DNA follows: TGTGCCAGCAGCCAAGCGACAGCCCCCTATGGCTACACCTTC. Encoded protein: CASSQATAPYGYTF. This chain connects TRBV3-1 to TRBJ1-2, with D possibly matching TRBD1 (5 bases). The CDR3 consists of 14 residues. The ends were cut back, 1 base at V and 4 bases at J, with 10 bases in the middle. Germline CDR1 and CDR2: LGHDT and YNNKEL (reference sequence).

The V call is TRBV5-4, the J call TRBJ2-5; the D gene is possibly TRBD2 (5 bases). The CDR3 runs 13 residues. From germline, CDR1 is SGHNT and CDR2 YYREEE (reference sequence). V was pared by 4 bases and J by 7 bases, with 14 bases between. DNA for the CDR3: TGTGCCAGCAGCGGCGAGGGCGGTGGGACCCAGTACTTC. This sequence encodes CASSGEGGGTQYF.

The chain employs TRBV18 and TRBJ1-5; tentative D call: TRBD1 (5 bases). The CDR3 extends over 15 amino acids. Trimming stripped 2 bases from V and 4 bases from J, with 12 bases between. Germline V lookup: CDR1 KGHSH, CDR2 LQKENI. The DNA of the CDR3 is TGTGCCAGCTCACCAGAGGGGCGAGGAAATCAGCCCCAGCATTTT. Encoded protein: CASSPEGRGNQPQHF.

A single count supports this clonotype. The V gene is TRBV24-1, the J gene TRBJ2-2; D perhaps matches TRBD1 (6 bases). Germline V gene data show CDR1 as KGHDR and CDR2 as SFDVKD. Deletions cut 5 bases from V and 5 bases from J, with 11 bases between. The CDR3 covers 14 residues. CDR3 residues: CATSGTDLTGELFF. CDR3 coding DNA: TGTGCCACCAGTGGGACAGACCTTACCGGGGAGCTGTTTTTT.

This clonotype was seen a handful of times. This rearrangement joins TRBV7-2 to TRBJ2-7; D is unresolved. The germline V and J ends were trimmed by 0 bases and 4 bases, with 7 bases remaining between them. In germline, CDR1 is SGHTA, CDR2 FQGNSA. The CDR3 totals 13 residues. CDR3 amino acids: CASSLADLYEQYF. The CDR3 coding sequence is TGTGCCAGCAGCTTAGCCGATTTGTACGAGCAGTACTTC.

In its sample, this clonotype was seen once. The V gene is TRBV25-1, the J gene TRBJ2-7; D is unresolved. The CDR3 extends over 11 amino acids. Trimming pared 4 bases from V and 3 bases from J, leaving 4 bases between. Germline V CDR1 and CDR2: MGHDK, SYGVNS. CDR3 amino acids: CASSAIYEQYF. The CDR3, as DNA: TGTGCCAGCAGTGCGATCTACGAGCAGTACTTC.

This rearrangement joins TRBV12-3 or TRBV12-4 to TRBJ1-4; D is uncertain. Trimming took 3 bases from V and 7 from J, leaving 15 bases between them. The CDR3 runs 15 residues. CDR3 bases: TGTGCCAGCAGTTTCACGGGAATGGGCGGTGAAAAACTGTTTTTT. Translation: CASSFTGMGGEKLFF.

The CDR3 bases are TGCGCCAGCAGAGGAGGGATGAACACCGGGGAGCTGTTTTTT. Its translation: CASRGGMNTGELFF. V gene TRBV5-1 combines with J gene TRBJ2-2; weak D call: TRBD2 (6 bases). The CDR3 runs to 14 residues. Germline V CDR1 and CDR2: SGHRS, YFSETQ. V shed 5 bases and J shed 1 base, with 9 bases lying between them.

J is TRBJ2-2 and V is TRBV7-9; the match to TRBD2 covers 9 bases. The CDR3 has 16 residues. The germline V gene encodes CDR1 SEHNR and CDR2 FQNEAQ (reference sequence). Losses at the gene ends were 5 bases for V and 4 bases for J; bases not matched to a gene: 8. Written as DNA, the CDR3 is TGTGCCAGCAGCCGCCCCGCGGGGGGGATCACCGGGGAGCTGTTTTTT. This codes for CASSRPAGGITGELFF.

The chain links TRBV20-1 to TRBJ2-5, with 14 nucleotides matching TRBD2. Losses at the gene ends were 6 bases for V and 2 bases for J; bases not matched to a gene: 8. The CDR3 sequence is 16 residues long. The germline gives CDR1 DFQATT, CDR2 SNEGSKA (reference sequence). The CDR3 region has the DNA TGCAGTGCAGTCAGACTAGCGGGGGGGATACAAGAGACCCAGTACTTC. Translating gives CSAVRLAGGIQETQYF.

In this sample, this clonotype turned up once. The gene calls are TRBV2 and TRBJ2-7; weak D call: TRBD2 (5 bases). Germline V gene sequence: CDR1 SNHLY, CDR2 FYNNEI. The CDR3 length is 14 residues. Trimming took 2 bases from V and 3 from J, leaving 11 bases between them. The CDR3 protein is CASSESGYNYEQYF. The CDR3, as DNA: TGTGCCAGCAGTGAATCGGGGTACAACTACGAGCAGTACTTC.

This clonotype was recorded once. The CDR3: CASSTRPGASNQPQHF. The DNA for the CDR3 is TGTGCCAGTAGTACCCGGCCGGGGGCAAGCAATCAGCCCCAGCATTTT. The rearrangement uses TRBV19 and TRBJ1-5; TRBD1 might be the D (6 bases). V was clipped by 4 bases and J by 1 base, with 14 bases between them. CDR1 is LNHDA and CDR2 is SQIVND in the germline V gene (reference sequence). This CDR3 contains 16 residues.